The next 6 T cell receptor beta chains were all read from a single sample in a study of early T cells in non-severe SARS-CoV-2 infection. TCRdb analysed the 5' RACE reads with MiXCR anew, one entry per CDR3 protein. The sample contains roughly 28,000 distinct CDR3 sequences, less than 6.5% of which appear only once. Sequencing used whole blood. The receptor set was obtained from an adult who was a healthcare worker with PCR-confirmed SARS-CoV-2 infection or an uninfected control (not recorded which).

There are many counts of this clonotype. The CDR3 DNA follows: TGTGCCAGCAGCTTAGTAGGGCAGTGGGGGAACAATGAGCAGTTCTTC. Translating it yields CASSLVGQWGNNEQFF. The gene calls are TRBV7-6 and TRBJ2-1; D assignment may be TRBD1 or TRBD2 (5 bases each). Germline CDR1 reads SGHVS; CDR2 reads FNYEAQ. The CDR3 runs to 16 residues. Deletions cut 1 base from V and 5 bases from J, with 15 bases between.

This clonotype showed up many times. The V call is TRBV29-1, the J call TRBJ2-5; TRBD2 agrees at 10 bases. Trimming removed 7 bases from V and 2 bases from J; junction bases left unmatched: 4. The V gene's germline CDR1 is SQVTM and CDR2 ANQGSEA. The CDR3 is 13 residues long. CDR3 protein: CSAGLAVQETQYF. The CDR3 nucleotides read TGCAGCGCCGGACTAGCGGTTCAAGAGACCCAGTACTTC.

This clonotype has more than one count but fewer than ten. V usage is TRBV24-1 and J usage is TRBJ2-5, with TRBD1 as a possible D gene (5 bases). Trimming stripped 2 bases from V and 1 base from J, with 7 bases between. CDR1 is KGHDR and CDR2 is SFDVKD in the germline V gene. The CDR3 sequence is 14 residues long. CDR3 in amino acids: CATSDSGSQETQYF. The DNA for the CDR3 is TGTGCCACCAGTGATTCAGGGTCCCAAGAGACCCAGTACTTC.

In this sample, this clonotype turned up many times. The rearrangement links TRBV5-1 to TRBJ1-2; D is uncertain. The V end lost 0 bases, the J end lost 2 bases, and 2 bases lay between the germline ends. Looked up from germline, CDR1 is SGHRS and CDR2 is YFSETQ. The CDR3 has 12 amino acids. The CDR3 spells CASSLGNYGYTF. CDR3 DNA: TGCGCCAGCAGCTTGGGAAACTATGGCTACACCTTC.

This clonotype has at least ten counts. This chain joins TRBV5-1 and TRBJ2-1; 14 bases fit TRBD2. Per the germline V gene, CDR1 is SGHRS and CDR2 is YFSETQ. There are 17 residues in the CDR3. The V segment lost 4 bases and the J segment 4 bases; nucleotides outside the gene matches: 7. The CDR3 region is CASSLGLAGVMYNEQFF. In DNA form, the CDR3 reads TGCGCCAGCAGCCTGGGACTAGCGGGGGTGATGTACAATGAGCAGTTCTTC.

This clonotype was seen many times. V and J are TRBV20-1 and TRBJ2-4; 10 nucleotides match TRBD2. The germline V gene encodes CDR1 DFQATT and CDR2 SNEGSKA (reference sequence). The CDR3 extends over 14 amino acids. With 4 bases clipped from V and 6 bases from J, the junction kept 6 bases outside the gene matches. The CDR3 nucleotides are TGCAGTGCTAAGGAGCGGGGGGGCGGAAACATTCAGTACTTC. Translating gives CSAKERGGGNIQYF.